This TCR beta chain emerged from a study of CD8 T cells in Susac syndrome. Random-hexamer reverse transcription was applied to roughly 0.5 to 1 ug RNA. Multiplex PCR with immunoSEQ amplified the TCR beta CDR3 across 54 Vbeta and 13 Jbeta. TCRdb called the immunoSEQ multiplex PCR reads again in MiXCR, with one record for every CDR3 protein. This table holds roughly 180,000 distinct CDR3 sequences, approximately 94% found once. The CDR3 extends over 14 amino acids. Germline V CDR1 and CDR2: SGHRS, YFSETQ. V gave up 4 bases and J gave up 0 bases, with 10 bases separating them. Sequences were obtained from CD4+ T cells from PBMCs. J is TRBJ1-1 and V is TRBV5-1, with D uncertain. The clonotype originates from a human donor with multiple sclerosis. The CDR3 sequence: CASSQYSVNTEAFF. CDR3 bases: TGCGCCAGCAGCCAATATTCAGTGAACACTGAAGCTTTCTTT.